These T cell receptor beta chains were read from a single sample in a study of CD8 T cells in Susac syndrome. TCRdb ran MiXCR on the immunoSEQ multiplex PCR reads and lists one entry per CDR3 protein. Found here are about 130,000 distinct CDR3 sequences, around 94% of them singletons; the top ten hold over 0.065%. The material sequenced was CD4+ T cells from PBMCs. The source of these receptors is a human donor in good health. CDR3s include the opening cysteine and the closing phenylalanine or tryptophan.

cdr3_length,v_call,j_call,cdr3_aa
14,TRBV9,TRBJ2-3,CASSVVDPGNTQYF
15,TRBV4-1,TRBJ1-1,CASSQDGLLGTEAFF
11,TRBV29-1,TRBJ2-5,CSGTDIGAQYF
14,TRBV7-9,TRBJ1-1,CASSPSARGPEAFF
15,TRBV2,TRBJ2-7,CASMRRDRGSYEQYF
16,TRBV19,TRBJ1-2,CASSNHWGGTLNGYTF
17,TRBV12-3/TRBV12-4,TRBJ2-7,CASKTDRGYVFVNEQYF
12,TRBV20-1,TRBJ2-5,CSARYAQETQYF
18,TRBV12-3/TRBV12-4,TRBJ2-3,CASSLGLAGGPGPDTQYF
16,TRBV20-1,TRBJ1-3,CSATPTRVSEGNTIYF
14,TRBV12-3/TRBV12-4,TRBJ1-2,CASSLDRGLGGYTF
15,TRBV6-5,TRBJ1-1,CASRWDAGENTEAFF
14,TRBV10-3,TRBJ2-7,CAISVGTSGLEQYF
16,TRBV5-1,TRBJ2-7,CASSRSPRTGGDEQYF
12,TRBV15,TRBJ1-2,CATSRGGDGYTF
13,TRBV29-1,TRBJ2-7,CSVEREIQGEQYF
19,TRBV3-1,TRBJ1-3,CASSQEHSGLPGRRNTIYF
13,TRBV20-1,TRBJ1-1,CSARGRKNTEAFF
15,TRBV3-1,TRBJ2-5,CASSQDRWIEETQYF
15,TRBV20-1,TRBJ2-2,CSATGGGGNTGELFF
11,TRBV12-3/TRBV12-4,TRBJ1-1,CASRRQGASFF
16,TRBV4-3,TRBJ2-7,CASSPMPAGGPYEQYF
15,TRBV6-5,TRBJ2-1,CASRSEQGRYNEQFF